One and the same sample provided the 12 T cell receptor beta chains below, sequenced in a study of blood T cell repertoires in COVID-19. The protocol was immunoSEQ multiplex PCR, while the TCRdb copy is restricted to in-frame clones and leaves out a portion. The data show roughly 100,000 clones, 87% seen once. Sequencing was performed on peripheral blood. These receptors were obtained from a human donor in a cohort sampled during active COVID-19.

A single count supports this clone. This chain joins TRBV19 and TRBJ1-4; 10 bases line up with TRBD1. The J segment lost 7 bases and the V segment lost 5 bases, leaving 7 bases of the junction unmatched. The CDR3 extends over 15 amino acids. Germline loops: CDR1 LNHDA, CDR2 SQIVND (reference sequence). In DNA form, the CDR3 reads TGTGCCAGTAGTTCCCCGACAGGGGGCGGTGAAAAACTGTTTTTT. This codes for CASSSPTGGGEKLFF.

The chain carries TRBV27 and TRBJ2-1, with 10 bases aligning to TRBD1. Germline-derived CDR1 and CDR2 are MNHEY and SMNVEV (reference sequence). V was clipped by 6 bases and J by 8 bases; unmatched bases: 10. The CDR3 extends over 15 amino acids. DNA of the CDR3: TGTGCCAGCAGCCATCGACAGGGGGCTATCGATGAGCAGTTCTTC. Amino acid sequence: CASSHRQGAIDEQFF.

The chain uses TRBV5-4 and TRBJ1-2, with 8 bases lining up with TRBD1. The CDR3 consists of 14 residues. V lost 10 bases, J lost 4 bases, and 12 bases stayed unmatched. CDR1 is SGHNT, CDR2 YYREEE, per germline (reference sequence). The CDR3 DNA reads as TGTGCCGGGGGGACAGGCCCAGAAACCTATGGCTACACCTTC. Translation gives CAGGTGPETYGYTF.

The V gene is TRBV6-6, the J gene TRBJ2-7; 9 nucleotides agree with TRBD1. The CDR3 totals 15 residues. Germline V lookup: CDR1 MNHNY, CDR2 SVGAGI (reference sequence). V shed 10 bases, J shed 2 bases, and the junction held 12 bases outside the gene matches. CDR3 DNA: TGTGCCACCCTGGGACAGGGAACGAAGACCTACGAGCAGTACTTC. Its protein product is CATLGQGTKTYEQYF.

This clone was observed a few times. V usage is TRBV9 and J usage is TRBJ2-7; possibly TRBD2 for D (6 bases). The CDR3 extends over 15 amino acids. The V gene's germline CDR1 is SGDLS and CDR2 YYNGEE. V dropped 0 bases and J dropped 4 bases, with 14 bases sitting between them. CDR3 DNA: TGTGCCAGCAGCGTAGCTTATGGACTACAGTACGAGCAGTACTTC. This translates into CASSVAYGLQYEQYF. The variable domain in full, completed from reference TRBV9 and TRBJ2-7, reads DSGVTQTPKHLITATGQRVTLRCSPRSGDLSVYWYQQSLDQGLQFLIQYYNGEERAKGNILERFSAQQFPDLHSELNLSSLELGDSALYFCASSVAYGLQYEQYFGPGTRLTVT.

This clone was detected only a few times. Additional DNA sequences in this sample encode the identical CDR3. The chain uses TRBV2 and TRBJ1-2; weak D call: TRBD1 (6 bases). The CDR3 contains 13 residues. Germline V gene data show CDR1 as SNHLY and CDR2 as FYNNEI. The V end was cut by 3 bases, the J end by 5 bases, with 10 bases between. CDR3 sequence: CASSEQGSYGYTF. The DNA for the CDR3 is TGTGCCAGCAGTGAGCAGGGGAGTTATGGCTACACCTTC.

The rearrangement links TRBV5-6 to TRBJ2-1, with a tentative D call TRBD1 (6 bases). The V gene lost 0 bases and the J gene lost 2 bases, with 6 bases spanning the gap. The germline V gene has CDR1 SGHDT and CDR2 YYEEEE. There are 14 residues in the CDR3. The CDR3 DNA follows: TGTGCCAGCAGCTTGGGACAGGCCTACAATGAGCAGTTCTTC. It specifies CASSLGQAYNEQFF. Drawing the rest from reference TRBV5-6 and TRBJ2-1, the complete variable domain is DAGVTQSPTHLIKTRGQQVTLRCSPKSGHDTVSWYQQALGQGPQFIFQYYEEEERQRGNFPDRFSGHQFPNYSSELNVNALLLGDSALYLCASSLGQAYNEQFFGPGTRLTVL.

The table lists this clone with a count of one. J is TRBJ1-3 and V is TRBV6-5; perhaps TRBD1 as D (6 bases). V lost 0 bases and J 1 base, leaving 10 bases between the germline ends. CDR3 size: 16 residues. The germline V gene has CDR1 MNHEY and CDR2 SVGAGI. CDR3: CASSYSGRGSGNTIYF. The CDR3 DNA is TGTGCCAGCAGTTACTCGGGCAGGGGTTCTGGAAACACCATATATTTT.

This rearrangement joins TRBV7-9 to TRBJ2-3, with 7 bases lining up with TRBD1. The CDR3 covers 17 residues. V lost 6 bases to trimming and J lost 4 bases; unmatched junction nucleotides: 16. Germline assignment: CDR1 SEHNR and CDR2 FQNEAQ (reference sequence). The CDR3 here is CASRWDRGSLLADTQYF. The CDR3 DNA reads as TGTGCCAGCAGATGGGACAGAGGGAGTCTTCTCGCAGATACGCAGTATTTT.

The chain has TRBV7-8 and TRBJ1-2; 10 positions match TRBD1. Germline loops: CDR1 SGHVS, CDR2 FQNEAQ. The CDR3 has 17 amino acids. Trimming took 4 bases from V and 4 from J; bases not matched to a gene: 12. CDR3 loop: CASSSRGQGSLIYGYTF. The CDR3 DNA reads as TGTGCCAGCAGCTCAAGGGGACAGGGGTCTCTTATCTATGGCTACACCTTC. The whole variable domain, remainder taken from reference TRBV7-8 and TRBJ1-2, is GAGVSQSPRYKVAKRGQDVALRCDPISGHVSLFWYQQALGQGPEFLTYFQNEAQLDKSGLPSDRFFAERPEGSVSTLKIQRTQQEDSAVYLCASSSRGQGSLIYGYTFGSGTRLTVV.

The chain recombines TRBV7-9 with TRBJ2-7; TRBD1 agrees at 8 bases. Losses at the gene ends were 2 bases for V and 4 bases for J; bases not matched to a gene: 7. Germline V CDR1 and CDR2: SEHNR, FQNEAQ (reference sequence). There are 15 residues in the CDR3. The CDR3 protein is CASSLTAGGFYEQYF. The CDR3 DNA reads as TGTGCCAGCAGCTTAACTGCAGGGGGCTTTTACGAGCAGTACTTC.

V usage is TRBV5-1 and J usage is TRBJ2-7; possible D gene TRBD1, 5 bases. Trimming removed 0 bases from V and 4 bases from J, with 11 bases in between. CDR1 SGHRS and CDR2 YFSETQ come from the germline V gene. The CDR3 has 14 residues. The CDR3 DNA reads as TGCGCCAGCAGCTTGGGTGGGGCACGGTACGAGCAGTACTTC. It codes for CASSLGGARYEQYF.